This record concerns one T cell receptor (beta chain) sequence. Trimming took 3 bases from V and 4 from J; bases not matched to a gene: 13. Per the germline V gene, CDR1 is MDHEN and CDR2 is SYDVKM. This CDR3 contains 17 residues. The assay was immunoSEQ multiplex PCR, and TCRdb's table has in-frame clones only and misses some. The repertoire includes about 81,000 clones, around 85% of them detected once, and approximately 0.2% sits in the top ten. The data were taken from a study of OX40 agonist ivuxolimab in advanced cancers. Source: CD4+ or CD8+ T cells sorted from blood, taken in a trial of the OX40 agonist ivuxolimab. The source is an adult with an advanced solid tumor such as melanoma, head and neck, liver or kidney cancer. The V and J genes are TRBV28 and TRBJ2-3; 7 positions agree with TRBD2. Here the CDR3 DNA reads TGTGCCAGCAGTTTCCCCCTAGGCGGGAGTGGGGCAGATACGCAGTATTTT. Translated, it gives CASSFPLGGSGADTQYF.